What follows are 23 T cell receptor beta chains derived from one specimen sequenced in a study of control samples from healthy donors and cancer patients. Profiling relied on immunoSEQ multiplex PCR, and the TCRdb table lists in-frame clones only, not all of them. The data show some 58,000 clones, about 87% seen once. The specimen sequenced was PBMCs. All receptors come from a woman aged 55-75 years with lung cancer.

This clone was counted only a few times. The chain couples TRBV2 to TRBJ1-1; perhaps TRBD1 as D (6 bases). This CDR3 comprises 17 residues. Trimming shortened V by 11 bases and J by 6 bases, and 31 bases separated the two germline ends. CDR1 and CDR2 (germline): SNHLY, FYNNEI. The CDR3 sequence: CAPVDRGRTEKTPEAFF. The CDR3 coding sequence is TGTGCCCCAGTTGACCGGGGAAGGACAGAAAAGACCCCTGAAGCTTTCTTT.

By frequency in the sample, this clone is medium-sized. V and J are TRBV5-4 and TRBJ2-2; weak D call: TRBD2 (6 bases). This CDR3 has 15 amino acids. CDR1 is SGHNT and CDR2 is YYREEE in the germline V gene (reference sequence). Trimming took off 4 bases at V and 2 bases at J, with 12 bases between the two ends. The CDR3 loop reads CASSQGLGNTGELFF. The DNA for the CDR3 is TGTGCCAGCAGCCAGGGACTGGGAAACACCGGGGAGCTGTTTTTT.

The gene calls are TRBV5-1 and TRBJ1-2, with D unresolved. Trimming pared 5 bases from V and 6 bases from J, leaving 8 bases between. CDR1 and CDR2 from the germline V gene are SGHRS and YFSETQ. This CDR3 is 11 amino acids long. CDR3 residues: CASRVENGYTF. In DNA, the CDR3 is TGCGCCAGCAGGGTCGAGAATGGCTACACCTTC.

The chain joins TRBV29-1 to TRBJ1-1, with TRBD1 matching over 8 bases. CDR3 size: 14 residues. With 7 bases clipped from V and 11 bases from J, the junction kept 18 bases outside the gene matches. CDR1 is SQVTM, CDR2 ANQGSEA, per germline. This CDR3 is CSGRQGQGAPGAFF. The CDR3 DNA sequence: TGCAGCGGACGGCAGGGGCAGGGGGCGCCGGGGGCTTTCTTT.

The rearrangement joins TRBV5-4 to TRBJ2-3; TRBD1 matches 8 bases. The germline CDR1 and CDR2 sequences are SGHNT and YYREEE (reference sequence). The V and J ends lost 2 bases and 4 bases, in that order; junction bases with no gene match: 3. The CDR3 extends over 14 amino acids. The CDR3 loop reads CASSFRQGPDTQYF. The CDR3 DNA follows: TGTGCCAGCAGCTTCCGACAGGGGCCAGATACGCAGTATTTT.

This clone was detected only a few times. The J gene is TRBJ1-1, the V gene TRBV10-3; 8 nucleotides line up with TRBD1. Trimming at V came to 4 bases and at J to 1 base, leaving 5 bases not matched to a gene. Looked up from germline, CDR1 is ENHRY and CDR2 is SYGVKD. This CDR3 comprises 15 residues. CDR3 amino acids: CAISGAGTGNTEAFF. The CDR3 DNA is TGTGCCATCAGTGGCGCCGGGACAGGGAACACTGAAGCTTTCTTT.

The chain joins TRBV11-3 to TRBJ2-1; D may be TRBD1 (6 bases). This CDR3 region has 15 residues. Trimming removed 6 bases at V and 1 base at J, with 13 bases between. The germline V gene encodes CDR1 SGHNT and CDR2 YENEEA. The CDR3 loop is CASSLDSLSYNEQFF. The CDR3 DNA follows: TGTGCCAGCAGTTTGGACAGCCTTTCCTACAATGAGCAGTTCTTC. Drawing the rest from reference TRBV11-3 and TRBJ2-1, the complete variable domain is EAGVVQSPRYKIIEKKQPVAFWCNPISGHNTLYWYLQNLGQGPELLIRYENEEAVDDSQLPKDRFSAERLKGVDSTLKIQPAELGDSAVYLCASSLDSLSYNEQFFGPGTRLTVL.

CDR3 DNA sequence: TGTGCCATAGGACAGGGGGAATACACCGGGGAGCTGTTTTTT. Residues: CAIGQGEYTGELFF. The V call is TRBV7-7, the J call TRBJ2-2; 10 positions agree with TRBD1. Germline loops: CDR1 SSHAT, CDR2 FNYEAQ (reference sequence). CDR3 length equals 14 residues. V dropped 10 bases and J dropped 3; count of bases not matched to a gene: 5.

This sequence joins TRBV9 and TRBJ1-1, with TRBD1 as a possible D gene (5 bases). The CDR3 has 15 residues. V dropped 2 bases and J dropped 3 bases, with 14 bases sitting between them. The germline CDR1 and CDR2 sequences are SGDLS and YYNGEE. CDR3 in amino acids: CASSVEGGGYTEAFF. The CDR3 DNA reads TGTGCCAGCAGCGTGGAAGGCGGGGGATACACTGAAGCTTTCTTT.

V and J are TRBV19 and TRBJ1-2; D unclear. Germline lookup yields CDR1 LNHDA and CDR2 SQIVND (reference sequence). The germline V and J ends were trimmed by 3 bases and 8 bases, with 13 bases remaining between them. The length of the CDR3 is 13 residues. CDR3 nucleotides: TGTGCCAGTAGTATCTGGACTGCCTGGGGCTACACCTTC. Its translation is CASSIWTAWGYTF. The variable domain in full, with the rest retrieved from reference TRBV19 and TRBJ1-2, is DGGITQSPKYLFRKEGQNVTLSCEQNLNHDAMYWYRQDPGQGLRLIYYSQIVNDFQKGDIAEGYSVSREKKESFPLTVTSAQKNPTAFYLCASSIWTAWGYTFGSGTRLTVV.

This chain connects TRBV7-9 to TRBJ1-1, with 9 bases identical to TRBD1. V was clipped by 1 base and J by 2 bases; unmatched bases: 2. The CDR3 is 15 amino acids. Germline-derived CDR1 and CDR2 are SEHNR and FQNEAQ (reference sequence). The CDR3 is CASSLGDRANTEAFF. CDR3 nucleotide sequence: TGTGCCAGCAGCTTAGGGGACAGGGCCAACACTGAAGCTTTCTTT.

This clone occurred a few times. This sequence joins TRBV7-8 and TRBJ2-2; TRBD1 aligns across 8 bases. The V gene end was trimmed by 2 bases and the J gene end by 7 bases; junction bases not matched to a gene: 12. CDR1 SGHVS and CDR2 FQNEAQ come from the germline V gene. There are 17 residues in the CDR3. The CDR3 DNA reads TGTGCCAGCAGCTTAAGGAGCGGGCAGGGGGCGAACGGGGAGCTGTTTTTT. Encoded protein: CASSLRSGQGANGELFF.

The rearrangement uses TRBV19 and TRBJ2-1, with 12 positions matching TRBD2. Germline lookup yields CDR1 LNHDA and CDR2 SQIVND (reference sequence). This CDR3 is built from 15 residues. Trimming removed 4 bases from V and 6 bases from J; junction bases left unmatched: 4. The CDR3 loop reads CASSTTSGGINEQFF. DNA of the CDR3: TGTGCCAGTAGTACCACTAGCGGGGGGATCAATGAGCAGTTCTTC.

The chain carries TRBV10-3 and TRBJ1-1; TRBD1 aligns across 7 bases. Germline CDR1 is ENHRY and CDR2 is SYGVKD. The length of the CDR3 is 15 residues. J lost 2 bases, V lost 10 bases, and 13 bases had no gene match. This CDR3 is CANPEVRGLNTEAFF. The CDR3 bases are TGTGCCAACCCCGAGGTTAGGGGGCTCAACACTGAAGCTTTCTTT.

The chain uses TRBV5-4 and TRBJ1-1; D remains unclear. CDR3 length: 14 residues. V was cut by 1 base and J by 2 bases, with 9 bases left in between. The germline gives CDR1 SGHNT, CDR2 YYREEE (reference sequence). CDR3 protein: CASSLIGPNTEAFF. CDR3 nucleotide sequence: TGTGCCAGCAGCTTGATTGGGCCCAACACTGAAGCTTTCTTT.

This clone appeared a few times. The chain carries TRBV15 and TRBJ2-1; no reliable D call. V lost 0 bases and J lost 10, with 13 bases in between. Looked up from germline, CDR1 is LNHNV and CDR2 is YYDKDF (reference sequence). The CDR3 is 14 residues long. The CDR3 nucleotides are TGTGCCACCAGCAGAGATAGAATGTTCAGAGAGCAGTTCTTC. Its translation is CATSRDRMFREQFF.

V and J are TRBV5-4 and TRBJ1-1; TRBD1 matches at 7 bases. CDR1 is SGHNT, CDR2 YYREEE, per germline (reference sequence). Unmatched junction bases numbered 13, after V lost 4 bases and J lost 4 bases. The CDR3 contains 16 residues. The CDR3 DNA reads as TGTGCCAGCAGCCCGCCCAACAGGGGAGGGGGCACTGAAGCTTTCTTT. Amino acid sequence: CASSPPNRGGGTEAFF.

CDR3 nucleotide sequence: TGTGCCAGCAGCTTAGGGGTAGGGACTGCCTACGAGCAGTACTTC. Translating gives CASSLGVGTAYEQYF. The J gene is TRBJ2-7, the V gene TRBV7-8; the D gene is possibly TRBD2 (6 bases). Germline CDR1 and CDR2: SGHVS and FQNEAQ. The CDR3 runs 15 residues. V was cut by 1 base and J by 2 bases, with 12 bases left in between.

DNA of the CDR3: TGCAGCGTTGAAGACAGGTCGAATGAAAAACTGTTTTTT. Translation: CSVEDRSNEKLFF. The chain couples TRBV29-1 to TRBJ1-4; D not certain. Germline assignment: CDR1 SQVTM and CDR2 ANQGSEA. Between the trimmed V and J ends, which lost 0 bases and 5 bases, there was a span of 7 bases. The CDR3 runs to 13 residues.

Concerning this clone: This CDR3 is also generated by other DNA sequences in the sample. V usage is TRBV12-3 or TRBV12-4 and J usage is TRBJ2-7, with D perhaps matching TRBD1 or TRBD2 (5 bases each). CDR3 length equals 13 residues. V dropped 3 bases and J dropped 5 bases, with 11 bases sitting between them. CDR3 sequence reads: CASSFRQGDEQYF. As DNA, the CDR3 is TGTGCCAGCAGTTTTCGGCAGGGAGACGAGCAGTACTTC.

The V and J genes are TRBV18 and TRBJ1-2, with D perhaps TRBD1 (6 bases). This CDR3 is 15 amino acids long. Deletions cut 3 bases from V and 4 bases from J, with 15 bases between. CDR1 is KGHSH, CDR2 LQKENI, per germline. For the CDR3, the DNA is TGTGCCAGCTCACCGGGGGACACGGCCGTCTATGGCTACACCTTC. This gives the protein CASSPGDTAVYGYTF. Based on the CDR3 plus reference TRBV18 and TRBJ1-2, the full variable domain is NAGVMQNPRHLVRRRGQEARLRCSPMKGHSHVYWYRQLPEEGLKFMVYLQKENIIDESGMPKERFSAEFPKEGPSILRIQQVVRGDSAAYFCASSPGDTAVYGYTFGSGTRLTVV.

The chain recombines TRBV7-9 with TRBJ1-2; D is ambiguous. V shed 3 bases and J shed 7 bases, with 12 bases lying between them. The germline gives CDR1 SEHNR, CDR2 FQNEAQ (reference sequence). The CDR3 totals 13 residues. For the CDR3, the DNA is TGTGCCAGCAGCTTCGAGGGCGCGGCTGGCTACACCTTC. Protein: CASSFEGAAGYTF.

This chain uses TRBV29-1 with TRBJ1-1, with D possibly TRBD1 on 6 matching bases. V lost 7 bases to trimming and J lost 10 bases, with 19 bases between them. The CDR3 spans 12 residues. In germline, CDR1 is SQVTM, CDR2 ANQGSEA. CDR3 protein: CSAYTQDSAAFF. CDR3 bases: TGCAGCGCATACACCCAGGACAGTGCAGCTTTCTTT. Using reference TRBV29-1 and TRBJ1-1 for the parts outside the CDR3, the full variable domain is SAVISQKPSRDICQRGTSLTIQCQVDSQVTMMFWYRQQPGQSLTLIATANQGSEATYESGFVIDKFPISRPNLTFSTLTVSNMSPEDSSIYLCSAYTQDSAAFFGQGTRLTVV.